The 2 T cell receptor beta chains given below trace back to one sample, sequenced in a study of graft-versus-host responses after intestinal transplantation. These receptors' antigens are unknown. The table came from immunoSEQ multiplex PCR; TCRdb's copy has only in-frame clones and leaves some out. The sample has around 100,000 clones, 85% to 95% seen once; the top ten hold around 1.2%. This specimen consisted of unstimulated CD8+ T cells sorted from spleen or lymph node cells, obtained before transplant. The receptors shown here come from a human donor who was the organ donor for an intestinal transplant.

This clone was recorded only once. The chain couples TRBV14 to TRBJ2-4, with D unresolved. Looked up from germline, CDR1 is SGHDN and CDR2 is FVKESK. V lost 4 bases to trimming and J lost 5 bases, with 6 bases between them. This CDR3 is 12 amino acids long. CDR3 DNA sequence: TGTGCCAGCAGCCTAGGACAAAACATTCAGTACTTC. Its translation is CASSLGQNIQYF.

The sample holds one count of this clone. The chain is built from TRBV7-2 and TRBJ2-7, with D tentatively TRBD2 (6 bases). The CDR3 totals 15 residues. Per the germline V gene, CDR1 is SGHTA and CDR2 is FQGNSA. Trimming cost V 0 bases and J 5 bases, with 14 bases left between them. Here the CDR3 reads CASSLADGSFHEQYF. Here the CDR3 DNA reads TGTGCCAGCAGCTTAGCCGACGGGAGTTTCCACGAGCAGTACTTC.